Listed below are T cell receptor beta chains from one sample, sequenced in a study of blood T cell repertoires in COVID-19. Libraries were prepared by immunoSEQ multiplex PCR; TCRdb keeps only in-frame clonotypes and omits some of them. The sample lists about 480,000 clones; about 89% were seen once. The sequenced sample was peripheral blood. The receptors were gathered from a woman aged 45-65 years with COVID-19, enrolled during active disease. Both conserved end residues are part of each CDR3. Fields, in order: J gene, CDR3 length, clone size, V gene, CDR3 protein. Some rows have no size entry. The others give once, few or many, or a class for an expanded clone.

j_call: TRBJ2-3
cdr3_length: 16
clone_size: .
v_call: TRBV29-1
cdr3_aa: CSVEDSLAGGTDTQYF

j_call: TRBJ1-6
cdr3_length: 14
clone_size: .
v_call: TRBV6-5
cdr3_aa: CAIGRDRYRSPLHF

j_call: TRBJ2-7
cdr3_length: 13
clone_size: .
v_call: TRBV7-9
cdr3_aa: CASTSGGALEQYF

j_call: TRBJ2-2
cdr3_length: 16
clone_size: .
v_call: TRBV7-2
cdr3_aa: CASSLGGGGDARELFF

j_call: TRBJ1-1
cdr3_length: 14
clone_size: few
v_call: TRBV7-9
cdr3_aa: CASSFRTGRTEAFF

j_call: TRBJ2-5
cdr3_length: 15
clone_size: .
v_call: TRBV9
cdr3_aa: CASSVSMGHQETQYF

j_call: TRBJ2-1
cdr3_length: 17
clone_size: .
v_call: TRBV27
cdr3_aa: CASSFTWDPRRGNEQFF

j_call: TRBJ2-1
cdr3_length: 16
clone_size: .
v_call: TRBV20-1
cdr3_aa: CSASKWGDATVNEQFF

j_call: TRBJ1-2
cdr3_length: 15
clone_size: .
v_call: TRBV28
cdr3_aa: CASSPQGATSDGYTF

j_call: TRBJ2-5
cdr3_length: 14
clone_size: .
v_call: TRBV13
cdr3_aa: CASSLGQGRETQYF

j_call: TRBJ1-3
cdr3_length: 13
clone_size: .
v_call: TRBV11-2
cdr3_aa: CASSFGWESTIYF

j_call: TRBJ1-1
cdr3_length: 15
clone_size: .
v_call: TRBV27
cdr3_aa: CASLTRRGANTEAFF

j_call: TRBJ1-1
cdr3_length: 11
clone_size: .
v_call: TRBV30
cdr3_aa: CAWSVHWEAFF

j_call: TRBJ2-1
cdr3_length: 16
clone_size: .
v_call: TRBV11-2
cdr3_aa: CASSLISGGAYNEQFF

j_call: TRBJ2-3
cdr3_length: 13
clone_size: .
v_call: TRBV7-9
cdr3_aa: CASSPMDSLKWHF

j_call: TRBJ1-1
cdr3_length: 13
clone_size: .
v_call: TRBV7-9
cdr3_aa: CASSPSRGTEAFF

j_call: TRBJ2-7
cdr3_length: 13
clone_size: .
v_call: TRBV11-2
cdr3_aa: CASSPRLVDEQYF

j_call: TRBJ1-2
cdr3_length: 13
clone_size: once
v_call: TRBV6-5
cdr3_aa: CASSWGRGDGYTF

j_call: TRBJ2-7
cdr3_length: 13
clone_size: .
v_call: TRBV30
cdr3_aa: CAWSVLAEDEQYF

j_call: TRBJ2-3
cdr3_length: 12
clone_size: .
v_call: TRBV6-5
cdr3_aa: CASSRRADTQYF

j_call: TRBJ1-1
cdr3_length: 13
clone_size: .
v_call: TRBV2
cdr3_aa: CASTRDRNTEAFF

j_call: TRBJ1-2
cdr3_length: 17
clone_size: .
v_call: TRBV2
cdr3_aa: CASSEIGLGQGVSGYTF

j_call: TRBJ2-5
cdr3_length: 13
clone_size: .
v_call: TRBV6-5
cdr3_aa: CASLRGVGETQYF

j_call: TRBJ1-1
cdr3_length: 14
clone_size: .
v_call: TRBV11-2
cdr3_aa: CASSPVTGESEAFF

j_call: TRBJ1-3
cdr3_length: 16
clone_size: .
v_call: TRBV4-1
cdr3_aa: CASSQEPGQGKNTIYF

j_call: TRBJ2-5
cdr3_length: 14
clone_size: .
v_call: TRBV5-4
cdr3_aa: CASSLAGGQETQYF

j_call: TRBJ1-1
cdr3_length: 13
clone_size: few
v_call: TRBV7-9
cdr3_aa: CASSSRQGYEAFF

j_call: TRBJ1-5
cdr3_length: 15
clone_size: few
v_call: TRBV7-2
cdr3_aa: CASSLRGQANQPQHF

j_call: TRBJ1-6
cdr3_length: 14
clone_size: .
v_call: TRBV2
cdr3_aa: CASSDAESNSPLHF

j_call: TRBJ1-2
cdr3_length: 15
clone_size: .
v_call: TRBV6-5
cdr3_aa: CASSYGFRQDYGYTF

j_call: TRBJ2-2
cdr3_length: 12
clone_size: .
v_call: TRBV30
cdr3_aa: CASPKNTGELFF

j_call: TRBJ1-2
cdr3_length: 15
clone_size: .
v_call: TRBV28
cdr3_aa: CASSLGRTGLSGYTF

j_call: TRBJ2-7
cdr3_length: 12
clone_size: .
v_call: TRBV2
cdr3_aa: CASSHRAYEQYF

j_call: TRBJ1-1
cdr3_length: 12
clone_size: .
v_call: TRBV30
cdr3_aa: CAWTPGTLEAFF

j_call: TRBJ2-1
cdr3_length: 13
clone_size: .
v_call: TRBV2
cdr3_aa: CASSDQDFNEQFF

j_call: TRBJ2-7
cdr3_length: 15
clone_size: .
v_call: TRBV6-6
cdr3_aa: CASTNGRVTSLEQYF

j_call: TRBJ2-7
cdr3_length: 18
clone_size: once
v_call: TRBV5-1
cdr3_aa: CASSLAEDGTQIYYEQYF

j_call: TRBJ2-1
cdr3_length: 17
clone_size: .
v_call: TRBV5-1
cdr3_aa: CASSLGLAGALYNEQFF

j_call: TRBJ1-5
cdr3_length: 16
clone_size: few
v_call: TRBV19
cdr3_aa: CASSPPGGQGGQPQHF

j_call: TRBJ2-3
cdr3_length: 16
clone_size: .
v_call: TRBV5-1
cdr3_aa: CASSFRLAGTTDTQYF

j_call: TRBJ1-1
cdr3_length: 13
clone_size: .
v_call: TRBV28
cdr3_aa: CASSSGQGPEAFF

j_call: TRBJ2-2
cdr3_length: 21
clone_size: .
v_call: TRBV19
cdr3_aa: CASSKATKFLVTDANTGELFF

j_call: TRBJ1-1
cdr3_length: 13
clone_size: .
v_call: TRBV12-3/TRBV12-4
cdr3_aa: CASSFFRSSEAFF

j_call: TRBJ1-1
cdr3_length: 15
clone_size: .
v_call: TRBV4-2
cdr3_aa: CASSQTLEGNTEAFF

j_call: TRBJ1-1
cdr3_length: 10
clone_size: .
v_call: TRBV2
cdr3_aa: CASIQDQAFF

j_call: TRBJ2-1
cdr3_length: 13
clone_size: .
v_call: TRBV2
cdr3_aa: CATGGLAGNEQFF

j_call: TRBJ2-2
cdr3_length: 18
clone_size: .
v_call: TRBV10-3
cdr3_aa: CAISESPGLAVNTGELFF